These 8 T cell receptor beta chains were all obtained from the same sample, sequenced in a study of T cell repertoires in cytomegalovirus infection. Their antigen targets remain unknown. TCRdb re-called the reads with MiXCR, one entry per CDR3 protein. The profile shows around 710,000 distinct CDR3 sequences, roughly 28% of them singletons. The sample was cultured CD8+ T cells from PBMCs, taken from culture after CMV antigen stimulation. The source of these receptors is a human donor in good health (CMV status not recorded). Some clones in this sample may be carry-over from other donors' samples.

The chain employs TRBV25-1 and TRBJ2-2, with D possibly called TRBD1 or TRBD2 (6 bases each). The CDR3 loop spans 14 amino acids. Between the trimmed V and J ends, which lost 3 bases and 5 bases, there was a span of 10 bases. Looked up from germline, CDR1 is MGHDK and CDR2 is SYGVNS. The CDR3 nucleotides read TGTGCCAGCAGTGATAAGGGGGGTACCGGGGAGCTGTTTTTT. It specifies CASSDKGGTGELFF.

This clonotype was seen only a few times. This chain joins TRBV7-9 and TRBJ2-1; 12 bases map to TRBD2. Trimming at V came to 4 bases and at J to 2 bases, leaving 9 bases not matched to a gene. Germline CDR1 SEHNR, CDR2 FQNEAQ (reference sequence). This CDR3 is 18 amino acids long. Here the CDR3 DNA reads TGTGCCAGCAGCTCTTCTCGACTAGCGGGGGACGCCTACAATGAGCAGTTCTTC. Protein product: CASSSSRLAGDAYNEQFF.

In this sample, this clonotype turned up a few times. This chain joins TRBV6-5 and TRBJ1-1; D is possibly TRBD1 (5 bases). V dropped 2 bases and J dropped 5 bases, with 12 bases sitting between them. The CDR3 is 14 residues long. CDR1 MNHEY and CDR2 SVGAGI come from the germline V gene. The CDR3 region is CASSYRGEGTEAFF. DNA for the CDR3: TGTGCCAGCAGTTACCGGGGGGAGGGAACTGAAGCTTTCTTT.

This clonotype was observed many times. The rearrangement links TRBV2 to TRBJ2-3, with 9 bases identical to TRBD1. V trimming: 6 bases; J trimming: 3 bases; junction bases outside the gene matches: 10. Germline loops: CDR1 SNHLY, CDR2 FYNNEI. The CDR3 is made up of 16 amino acids. The CDR3 region has the DNA TGTGCCAGCAGCGCCGGGACAGGGAAAATGACAGATACGCAGTATTTT. This codes for CASSAGTGKMTDTQYF.

The sample holds many counts of this clonotype. This chain uses TRBV7-6 with TRBJ1-6; D gene ambiguous. Trimming cost V 5 bases and J 8 bases, with 10 bases left between them. The length of the CDR3 is 13 residues. CDR1 SGHVS and CDR2 FNYEAQ come from the germline V gene. DNA for the CDR3: TGTGCCAGCAGCCCACGGGAGTATTCACCCCTCCACTTT. Encoded protein: CASSPREYSPLHF.

This chain joins TRBV11-2 and TRBJ2-7; weak D call: TRBD2 (5 bases). CDR3 length equals 14 residues. The V gene's germline CDR1 is SGHAT and CDR2 FQNNGV. V shed 2 bases and J shed 2 bases, with 10 bases lying between them. The CDR3 here is CASSLKKRTYEQYV. The CDR3 DNA reads TGTGCCAGCAGCTTAAAAAAGCGGACCTACGAGCAGTACGTC.

This clonotype has more than one count but fewer than ten. The chain has TRBV4-1 and TRBJ1-4; D is uncertain. Trimming left V 4 bases short and J 4 bases short, with 19 bases between. Germline-derived CDR1 and CDR2 are MGHRA and YSYEKL. This CDR3 has 17 residues. CDR3 loop: CASSLPAERKLNEKLFF. CDR3 nucleotide sequence: TGCGCCAGCAGCCTCCCTGCTGAGCGGAAACTTAATGAAAAACTGTTTTTT.

This chain uses TRBV28 with TRBJ2-1; D unclear. Trimming took 6 bases from V and 3 from J, leaving 6 bases between them. The CDR3 sequence is 12 residues long. Germline V gene sequence: CDR1 MDHEN, CDR2 SYDVKM. CDR3 region: CASRYDYNEQFF. The CDR3 DNA follows: TGTGCCAGCAGGTACGACTACAATGAGCAGTTCTTC. The whole variable domain, remainder taken from reference TRBV28 and TRBJ2-1, is DVKVTQSSRYLVKRTGEKVFLECVQDMDHENMFWYRQDPGLGLRLIYFSYDVKMKEKGDIPEGYSVSREKKERFSLILESASTNQTSMYLCASRYDYNEQFFGPGTRLTVL.